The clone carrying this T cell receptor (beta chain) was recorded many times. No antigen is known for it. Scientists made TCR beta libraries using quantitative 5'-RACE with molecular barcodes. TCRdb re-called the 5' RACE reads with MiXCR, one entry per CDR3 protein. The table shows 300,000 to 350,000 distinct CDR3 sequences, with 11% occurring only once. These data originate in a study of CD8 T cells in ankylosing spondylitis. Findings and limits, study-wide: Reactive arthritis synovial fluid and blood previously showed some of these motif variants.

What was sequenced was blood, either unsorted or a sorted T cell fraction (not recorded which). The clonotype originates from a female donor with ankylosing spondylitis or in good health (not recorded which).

The CDR3 bases are TGCGCCAGCAGCCAAGATGTTGTGGGCCAAGGCTACACCTTC. It is translated as CASSQDVVGQGYTF. The V call is TRBV4-3, the J call TRBJ1-2; D not resolved. V was cut by 0 bases and J by 8 bases, with 13 bases left in between. Germline V gives CDR1 LGHNA, CDR2 YSLEER. The CDR3 runs 14 residues.